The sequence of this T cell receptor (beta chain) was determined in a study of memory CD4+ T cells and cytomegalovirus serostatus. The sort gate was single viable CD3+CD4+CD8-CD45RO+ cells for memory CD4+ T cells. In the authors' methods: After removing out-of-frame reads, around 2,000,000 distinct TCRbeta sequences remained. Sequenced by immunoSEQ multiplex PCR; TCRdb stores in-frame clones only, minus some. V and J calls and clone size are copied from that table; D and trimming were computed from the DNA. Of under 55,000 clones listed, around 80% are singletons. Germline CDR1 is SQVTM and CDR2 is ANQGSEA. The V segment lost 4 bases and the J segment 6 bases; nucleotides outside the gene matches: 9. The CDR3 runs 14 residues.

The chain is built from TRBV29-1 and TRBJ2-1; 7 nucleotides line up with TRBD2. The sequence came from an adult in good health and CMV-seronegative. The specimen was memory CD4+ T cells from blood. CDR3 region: CSVALALLANEQFF. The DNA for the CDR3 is TGCAGCGTTGCACTAGCGTTACTAGCCAATGAGCAGTTCTTC.